A single sample gave rise to the 27 T cell receptor beta chains below, sequenced in a study of T-cell reconstitution after alpha-beta-depleted transplantation in children (dated by TCRdb to about 2016). The receptor library was made with PCR. TCRdb records Illumina HiSeq 2500 as the sequencer. To normalize quantification of the TCRbeta repertoire, the TCR libraries were built with molecular barcoding that relied on unique molecular identifiers. TCRdb reprocessing: public reads trimmed at Q25 with fastp, clones called with MiXCR, in-frame beta chains kept. Under each unique CDR3 protein, matching rows form one entry showing the most common genes and DNA. The sample table shows 500,000 to 650,000 distinct CDR3 sequences, and roughly an eighth are seen once. 11% to 15% of the sample rests with the top ten. The treatment or condition label of this sample denotes: allogeneic hematopoietic cell transplantation with graft depleted of TCRalphabeta T cells and CD19 B cells.

Sequences were derived from PBMCs, mostly from graft donor cells, sampled 180 days after TCRalphabeta/CD19-depleted stem cell transplant. These receptors were taken from a female patient aged 2 to 10 who had a stem cell transplant for aplastic anemia, so the T cells may come from the graft donor.

Details on this clonotype: Germline and junction disagree at one end, which may indicate a read error. The V call is TRBV18, the J call TRBJ2-7; maybe TRBD2 (6 bases). CDR1 is KGHSH and CDR2 is LQKENI in the germline V gene. CDR3 length equals 16 residues. The CDR3 nucleotides are TGTGCCAGCTCACCACCGCGGGCGGGAAACCCCTACGACCAGTACTTC. Translation: CASSPPRAGNPYDQYF.

This clonotype was observed a few times. The chain employs TRBV4-1 and TRBJ2-7; 10 bases fit TRBD2. The CDR3 has 17 residues. V lost 1 base, J lost 3 bases, and 9 bases stayed unmatched. The germline CDR1 and CDR2 sequences are MGHRA and YSYEKL. The CDR3 region is CASSQVAGTSDRYEQYF. The CDR3, as DNA: TGCGCCAGCAGCCAAGTAGCCGGGACTAGCGACCGCTACGAGCAGTACTTC.

The V gene is TRBV10-3, the J gene TRBJ2-1; unclear D gene. The CDR3 has 11 residues. Trimming removed 10 bases from V and 8 bases from J, with 12 bases in between. Germline-derived CDR1 and CDR2 are ENHRY and SYGVKD. CDR3 sequence reads: CATQGPHEQFF. CDR3 nucleotides: TGTGCCACCCAAGGCCCTCATGAGCAGTTCTTC.

The rearrangement links TRBV3-1 to TRBJ2-4; the D is unclear. Per germline, CDR1 LGHDT and CDR2 YNNKEL (reference sequence). Deletions cut 0 bases from V and 0 bases from J, with 6 bases between. There are 15 residues in the CDR3. The DNA of the CDR3 is TGTGCCAGCAGCCAAGAACAGTCAGCCAAAAACATTCAGTACTTC. Translating it yields CASSQEQSAKNIQYF. Together with reference TRBV3-1 and TRBJ2-4, the CDR3 gives the full variable domain: DTAVSQTPKYLVTQMGNDKSIKCEQNLGHDTMYWYKQDSKKFLKIMFSYNNKELIINETVPNRFSPKSPDKAHLNLHINSLELGDSAVYFCASSQEQSAKNIQYFGAGTRLSVL.

This clonotype was detected only a few times. The genes are TRBV7-2 and TRBJ2-7, with 13 bases that match TRBD2. This CDR3 spans 16 amino acids. Germline V gene sequence: CDR1 SGHTA, CDR2 FQGNSA. The junction had 7 bases not matched to a gene; V was cut back by 5 bases and J by 3 bases. DNA for the CDR3: TGTGCCAGCAGCGCACCGGGACTAGCGGGGTACTACGAGCAGTACTTC. Protein product: CASSAPGLAGYYEQYF.

This chain joins TRBV20-1 and TRBJ2-7; no definite D call. This CDR3 comprises 13 residues. Germline V gene sequence: CDR1 DFQATT, CDR2 SNEGSKA (reference sequence). The V end was cut by 3 bases, the J end by 4 bases, with 13 bases between. Here the CDR3 DNA reads TGCAGTGCTAGTAGAGAGCTTAGTTACGAGCAGTACTTC. Translating gives CSASRELSYEQYF.

This clonotype came up a few times. The junction and the germline gene differ at one end; a read error may be behind it. The chain recombines TRBV19 with TRBJ1-1, with D tentatively TRBD1 (5 bases). CDR3 length: 17 amino acids. Germline V gene lookup returns CDR1 LNHDA and CDR2 SQIVND (reference sequence). CDR3 protein: CASSIDPQEGKDTKAFF. The CDR3 DNA reads as TGTGCCAGTAGTATAGATCCCCAGGAGGGGAAGGACACTAAAGCTTTCTTT.

This clonotype has only a few counts. The rearrangement uses TRBV5-1 and TRBJ2-7; D is possibly TRBD2 (6 bases). V was pared by 5 bases and J by 4 bases, with 16 bases between. The germline V gene has CDR1 SGHRS and CDR2 YFSETQ. The CDR3 loop spans 14 amino acids. Here the CDR3 reads CASSSAGRKYEQYF. The CDR3 nucleotides are TGCGCCAGCAGTTCCGCAGGGAGGAAATACGAGCAGTACTTC.

At least ten counts were recorded for this clonotype. The CDR3 DNA follows: TGCAGTGCTAGATACCCTAGCGGGAGAAACGGGGAGCTGTTTTTT. Its translation: CSARYPSGRNGELFF. The genes are TRBV20-1 and TRBJ2-2; 10 nucleotides align to TRBD2. The V and J ends lost 2 bases and 7 bases, in that order; junction bases with no gene match: 7. The CDR3 spans 15 residues. CDR1 and CDR2 from the germline V gene are DFQATT and SNEGSKA (reference sequence).

This clonotype showed up just a few times. This rearrangement joins TRBV6-1 to TRBJ1-1; D is undetermined. Looked up from germline, CDR1 is MNHNS and CDR2 is SASEGT. The CDR3 runs 15 residues. The germline V and J ends were trimmed by 5 bases and 1 base, with 14 bases remaining between them. The CDR3 sequence is CASSPGYITNTEAFF. CDR3 nucleotides: TGTGCCAGCAGTCCCGGATACATAACGAACACTGAAGCTTTCTTT.

This clonotype has more than one count but fewer than ten. J is TRBJ1-1 and V is TRBV12-3 or TRBV12-4; D perhaps matches TRBD1 (6 bases). The CDR3 extends over 18 amino acids. V shed 4 bases and J shed 3 bases, with 24 bases lying between them. This chain's CDR3 is CASSSFGVWGHMDTEAFF. The CDR3, as DNA: TGTGCCAGCAGTTCGTTTGGGGTGTGGGGGCATATGGACACTGAAGCTTTCTTT.

This clonotype was detected only a few times. The gene calls are TRBV28 and TRBJ2-3; D gene unclear. Per the germline V gene, CDR1 is MDHEN and CDR2 is SYDVKM. The ends were cut back, 3 bases at V and 5 bases at J, with 18 bases in the middle. CDR3 length equals 16 residues. CDR3 DNA: TGTGCCAGCAGTTTGATTAGCCCCCAGCGAGGAGATACGCAGTATTTT. It codes for CASSLISPQRGDTQYF.

V gene TRBV7-9 combines with J gene TRBJ1-1; D ambiguous. CDR1 and CDR2 (germline): SEHNR, FQNEAQ (reference sequence). Trimming stripped 4 bases from V and 1 base from J, with 7 bases between. There are 13 residues in the CDR3. This CDR3 reads CASSSNTNTEAFF. The CDR3 nucleotides are TGTGCCAGCAGCTCTAACACGAACACTGAAGCTTTCTTT.

A few counts support this clonotype. The chain has TRBV20-1 and TRBJ1-1, with 7 bases aligning to TRBD1. The CDR3 spans 15 residues. J lost 5 bases, V lost 3 bases, and 12 bases had no gene match. Germline V gene sequence: CDR1 DFQATT, CDR2 SNEGSKA (reference sequence). The CDR3 spells CSARGLTGKMTEAFF. The CDR3 coding sequence is TGCAGTGCTAGGGGACTGACAGGGAAAATGACTGAAGCTTTCTTT.

The rearrangement links TRBV29-1 to TRBJ2-3; unclear D gene. V was shortened by 3 bases and J by 9 bases, with 16 bases between the two germline ends. Germline assignment: CDR1 SQVTM and CDR2 ANQGSEA. The CDR3 is made up of 13 amino acids. For the CDR3, the DNA is TGCAGCGTTGAGGGCACGGGCCTCGCCACGCAGTATTTT. This sequence encodes CSVEGTGLATQYF.

The chain recombines TRBV6-1 with TRBJ2-1; 7 positions match TRBD2. J lost 9 bases, V lost 9 bases, and 14 bases had no gene match. CDR3 length: 14 amino acids. CDR1 and CDR2 from the germline V gene are MNHNS and SASEGT. The CDR3 spells CASSGRERYAEQFF. The CDR3 coding sequence is TGTGCCAGTTCCGGGCGGGAGAGGTACGCTGAGCAGTTCTTC.

This clonotype was counted only a few times. V gene TRBV29-1 combines with J gene TRBJ2-1; 14 bases are shared with TRBD2. This CDR3 has 18 residues. Germline CDR1 and CDR2: SQVTM and ANQGSEA. V gave up 6 bases and J gave up 7 bases; unmatched junction bases: 17. CDR3 sequence reads: CSVDGLAGGLTLWNEQFF. DNA for the CDR3: TGCAGCGTCGATGGACTAGCGGGAGGCTTAACCCTCTGGAATGAGCAGTTCTTC.

The V call is TRBV2, the J call TRBJ2-7; tentatively, D is TRBD2 (5 bases). The CDR3 has 14 residues. V was trimmed by 7 bases and J by 5 bases, leaving 18 bases between them. Germline CDR1 SNHLY, CDR2 FYNNEI. The CDR3 here is CASTKGLQRDEQYF. The CDR3 nucleotides are TGTGCCAGCACTAAGGGCTTACAGAGGGACGAGCAGTACTTC.

This clonotype was recorded a few times. The chain couples TRBV4-1 to TRBJ2-1; 7 bases are shared with TRBD2. The CDR3 spans 15 residues. V lost 0 bases to trimming and J lost 3 bases; unmatched junction nucleotides: 2. The germline CDR1 and CDR2 sequences are MGHRA and YSYEKL. The CDR3, as DNA: TGCGCCAGCAGCCAAGATCGGACTAGCTACAATGAGCAGTTCTTC. Translation: CASSQDRTSYNEQFF.

This clonotype has ten or more counts. The CDR3 region is CSALDSLNTEAFF. The CDR3 DNA reads TGCAGCGCCCTGGACAGTTTGAACACTGAAGCTTTCTTT. This rearrangement joins TRBV29-1 to TRBJ1-1; weak D call: TRBD1 (6 bases). Trimming removed 7 bases at V and 0 bases at J, with 12 bases between. Germline V lookup: CDR1 SQVTM, CDR2 ANQGSEA. The CDR3 has 13 amino acids.

The J gene is TRBJ2-5, the V gene TRBV27; 8 positions agree with TRBD1. CDR3 length equals 17 residues. Germline assignment: CDR1 MNHEY and CDR2 SMNVEV (reference sequence). V lost 3 bases to trimming and J lost 2 bases; unmatched junction nucleotides: 11. CDR3: CASSFIPLRTGQETQYF. CDR3 nucleotides: TGTGCCAGCAGTTTCATTCCCCTCAGGACAGGGCAAGAGACCCAGTACTTC.

This clonotype came up a few times. The gene calls are TRBV11-2 and TRBJ2-1; tentative D call: TRBD2 (6 bases). CDR1 is SGHAT and CDR2 is FQNNGV in the germline V gene. The CDR3 is made up of 15 amino acids. Deletions cut 5 bases from V and 2 bases from J, with 13 bases between. The CDR3 bases are TGTGCCAGCAGCCCGGGACTTGAAACCTACAATGAGCAGTTCTTC. Translated: CASSPGLETYNEQFF.

The CDR3 loop is CASNRDRTPNTGELFF. CDR3 nucleotide sequence: TGTGCCAGCAACAGGGATCGGACTCCGAACACCGGGGAGCTGTTTTTT. The chain employs TRBV12-3 or TRBV12-4 and TRBJ2-2, with D perhaps TRBD1 (6 bases). Trimming took off 7 bases at V and 0 bases at J, with 15 bases between the two ends. This CDR3 is 16 amino acids long.

The chain links TRBV10-3 to TRBJ1-6; a possible D gene is TRBD1 (5 bases). Trimming removed 8 bases at V and 8 bases at J, with 13 bases between. Germline V gene sequence: CDR1 ENHRY, CDR2 SYGVKD. The CDR3 sequence is 13 residues long. CDR3 protein: CAIGNRSHSPLHF. CDR3 nucleotides: TGTGCCATCGGGAACAGGAGTCATTCACCCCTCCACTTT.

The chain joins TRBV18 to TRBJ2-2; TRBD1 aligns across 7 bases. CDR3 length: 15 amino acids. Germline CDR1 is KGHSH and CDR2 is LQKENI. V shed 6 bases and J 3 bases; nucleotides not matched to a gene: 7. CDR3 coding DNA: TGTGCCAGCTCCTCCTCGACAGGGTACACCGGGGAGCTGTTTTTT. Its translation: CASSSSTGYTGELFF.

This rearrangement joins TRBV20-1 to TRBJ2-7, with TRBD2 matching over 8 bases. Looked up from germline, CDR1 is DFQATT and CDR2 is SNEGSKA (reference sequence). This CDR3 has 12 amino acids. Here the CDR3 reads CRPGVAGSEQYF. The CDR3 DNA sequence: TGCAGACCGGGGGTAGCGGGAAGCGAGCAGTACTTC.

The rearrangement links TRBV5-6 to TRBJ1-1, with 9 bases matching TRBD1. The germline V gene has CDR1 SGHDT and CDR2 YYEEEE. Trimming took 2 bases from V and 0 from J; bases not matched to a gene: 8. The CDR3 runs to 17 residues. The CDR3 DNA is TGTGCCAGCAGCTTAGGACAGGGGAGCCCCTTGAACACTGAAGCTTTCTTT. Amino acids: CASSLGQGSPLNTEAFF.